This TCR beta chain came from a study of blood T cell repertoires in COVID-19. Study-level background: COVID-19 samples, acute and convalescent, were from the United States, Italy and Spain. Sources were T cells, B-cell-depleted T cells, or PBMCs; the material itself was cDNA or gDNA.

CDR3 size: 16 residues. Trimming took off 6 bases at V and 0 bases at J, with 15 bases between the two ends. Germline CDR1 and CDR2: SGHAT and FQNNGV. Assay: immunoSEQ multiplex PCR; the TCRdb copy retains only in-frame clones and omits some. Of more than 300,000 clones in the sample, around 91% were seen once. Patients at the Seattle site were enrolled during active infection and followed longitudinally. The sequenced sample was peripheral blood. The rearrangement uses TRBV11-2 and TRBJ1-3; D gene uncertain. This sequence was found in a woman aged 35 to 49 with COVID-19, enrolled during active disease. CDR3 region: CASRGGSGASGNTIYF. The CDR3 DNA is TGTGCCAGCAGGGGCGGTTCGGGAGCCTCTGGAAACACCATATATTTT.